A single TCR beta chain is shown here with its context. The sample comes from a study of cytomegalovirus exposure and HLA in healthy donors. V trimming: 3 bases; J trimming: 9 bases; junction bases outside the gene matches: 8. Germline assignment: CDR1 MNHNS and CDR2 SASEGT. The CDR3 spans 16 residues. With 60 Vbeta and 13 Jbeta primers, the PCR was carried out. Sequenced by immunoSEQ multiplex PCR; TCRdb stores in-frame clones only, minus some. Among about 100,000 clones listed, over 75% were seen once. The sequence was obtained from a man aged 25 to 40 in good health and CMV-seronegative. The chain has TRBV6-1 and TRBJ2-1, with 13 bases fitting TRBD2. Source material: PBMCs. CDR3 nucleotides: TGTGCCAGCAGTGAGTGGGGACTAGCGGGAAAAGGTGAGCAGTTCTTC. This gives the protein CASSEWGLAGKGEQFF.